This is a list of T cell receptor beta chains from one sample in a study of cytomegalovirus exposure and HLA in healthy donors. Measured with immunoSEQ multiplex PCR; TCRdb has only the in-frame clones, and not every one. Of over 75,000 clones in the sample, more than 60% were seen once. The sample taken for sequencing was PBMCs. The receptors come from a man aged 60 to 75 in good health and CMV-seropositive. The CDR3 runs from the conserved cysteine through the conserved F or W. D genes are given only for firm matches. Some rows have no size entry. The others give once, few or many, or a class for an expanded clone.

D | J | V | size | DNA | CDR3
TRBD2 | TRBJ2-1 | TRBV25-1 | NA | TGTGCCAGCAATCTGGGGACTAGCGGAAATGAGCAGTTCTTC | CASNLGTSGNEQFF
TRBD1 | TRBJ1-4 | TRBV25-1 | NA | TGTGCCAGCAGTGAATCCGGGGACAGGGGTAAACTGTTTTTT | CASSESGDRGKLFF
TRBD1 | TRBJ2-7 | TRBV10-3 | NA | TGTGCCATCAGTGAGCATGGGACAGGGAGCGAGCAGTACTTC | CAISEHGTGSEQYF
TRBD1 | TRBJ1-2 | TRBV11-1 | NA | TGTGCCAGCAGCTTCGGGACAGCCCAAAACTATGGCTACACCTTC | CASSFGTAQNYGYTF
TRBD1 | TRBJ1-5 | TRBV27 | NA | TGTGCCAGCAGTCCACAGGACAGGGGGATATATCAGCCCCAGCATTTT | CASSPQDRGIYQPQHF
NA | TRBJ1-1 | TRBV5-1 | few | TGCGCCAGCAGCGCTGAGGGTTTCAACACTGAAGCTTTCTTT | CASSAEGFNTEAFF
TRBD1 | TRBJ1-4 | TRBV5-6 | NA | TGTGCCAGCAGTTCGGGACAGGGAACGAAACTGTTTTTT | CASSSGQGTKLFF
NA | TRBJ2-5 | TRBV6-1 | NA | TGTGCCAGCAGCGAGGGGGGGCTGGGGGAGACCCAGTACTTC | CASSEGGLGETQYF
TRBD1 | TRBJ2-5 | TRBV7-3 | NA | TGTGCCACCCCGGGACAGGGGTCAGGGGAGACCCAGTACTTC | CATPGQGSGETQYF
TRBD1 | TRBJ2-2 | TRBV5-1 | once | TGCGCCAGCAGCCATCGCGGACAGGGGGCGCTTCCCGGGGAGCTGTTTTTT | CASSHRGQGALPGELFF
NA | TRBJ1-1 | TRBV30 | NA | TGTGCCTGGACCTTGGAGATGAACACTGAAGCTTTCTTT | CAWTLEMNTEAFF
TRBD1 | TRBJ2-5 | TRBV30 | NA | TGTGCCTGGAGTGTACAGGCAGGGGGAGAGACCCAGTACTTC | CAWSVQAGGETQYF
NA | TRBJ2-4 | TRBV5-6 | NA | TGTGCCAGCAAGGGCGGGGTCCATAGTGGAATTCAGTACTTC | CASKGGVHSGIQYF
NA | TRBJ1-4 | TRBV6-1 | NA | TGTGCCAGCAGCTCCCGGGGGTTAGGTGAAAAACTGTTTTTT | CASSSRGLGEKLFF
NA | TRBJ2-3 | TRBV2 | NA | TGTGCCAGCAGTGAACCTCAGGGGCGCGGAGATACGCAGTATTTT | CASSEPQGRGDTQYF
TRBD1 | TRBJ1-2 | TRBV10-3 | NA | TGTGCCATCAGTGAGACGGACAGGGGACTTAACTATGGCTACACCTTC | CAISETDRGLNYGYTF
TRBD1 | TRBJ1-2 | TRBV7-2 | NA | TGTGCCAGCAGCTTTATGGACAGGGGGCCGGGAGTCCATGGCTACACCTTC | CASSFMDRGPGVHGYTF
NA | TRBJ1-4 | TRBV30 | NA | TGTGCCTGGAGCGCACAGGGTCGGAGTCGCAATGAAAAACTGTTTTTT | CAWSAQGRSRNEKLFF
NA | TRBJ2-3 | TRBV7-9 | NA | TGTGCCAGCAGCTACGACAGGGGTGGGCTAGCGGATGCAGATACGCAGTATTTT | CASSYDRGGLADADTQYF
NA | TRBJ1-1 | TRBV7-6 | NA | TGTGCCAGCAGCTTAGTGCTGAGCACTGAAGCTTTCTTT | CASSLVLSTEAFF
TRBD2 | TRBJ2-2 | TRBV27 | NA | TGTGCCAGCAGTCTATTTGCTAGCGGGGGGGCCTCAGGGGAGCTGTTTTTT | CASSLFASGGASGELFF
NA | TRBJ2-7 | TRBV11-1 | NA | TGTGCCAGCAGCAACGTGGGGCCCCCCTACGAGCAGTACTTC | CASSNVGPPYEQYF
TRBD1 | TRBJ1-2 | TRBV10-3 | NA | TGTGCCATCAGCGGTACAGGGGAATGGGGCTACACCTTC | CAISGTGEWGYTF
TRBD1 | TRBJ2-7 | TRBV7-9 | NA | TGTGCCAGCAGCCTTTACCAAGGGACAGGGTTCTACGAGCAGTACTTC | CASSLYQGTGFYEQYF
NA | TRBJ1-5 | TRBV6-1 | few | TGTGCCAGCAGAAAGGAACAGGGATCGGGTCAGCCCCAGCATTTT | CASRKEQGSGQPQHF
TRBD1 | TRBJ2-6 | TRBV18 | NA | TGTGCCAGCTCACACCGGGACAGTCCAAACTCTGGGGCCAACGTCCTGACTTTC | CASSHRDSPNSGANVLTF
TRBD2 | TRBJ2-7 | TRBV4-3 | NA | TGCGCCAGCGGATTACGGACTAGCGGGGGGTCCACCTACGAGCAGTACTTC | CASGLRTSGGSTYEQYF
NA | TRBJ2-7 | TRBV28 | NA | TGTGCCAGCAGTCCCCCGGGTGGGGCTGACTACGAGCAGTACTTC | CASSPPGGADYEQYF
NA | TRBJ2-7 | TRBV4-1 | NA | TGCGCCAGCAGCCAAGGGGCGCTCACCTACGAGCAGTACTTC | CASSQGALTYEQYF
TRBD2 | TRBJ2-7 | TRBV19 | NA | TGTGCTTCAGCAGCGGGGGCCACCCCTTACGAGCAGTACTTC | CASAAGATPYEQYF
TRBD1 | TRBJ2-6 | TRBV19 | NA | TGTGCCAGTAGTATTAAGGGGACAGGGGGCTTTTGGGCCCCTGGGGCCAACGTCCTGACTTTC | CASSIKGTGGFWAPGANVLTF
NA | TRBJ2-5 | TRBV13 | NA | TGTGCCAGCAGCGAAGGGACTTCCCAAGAGACCCAGTACTTC | CASSEGTSQETQYF
TRBD1 | TRBJ2-2 | TRBV30 | NA | TGTGCCTGGAGTGTATTCTTGGGACAGCCGAACACCGGGGAGCTGTTTTTT | CAWSVFLGQPNTGELFF
TRBD1 | TRBJ1-2 | TRBV6-5 | NA | TGTGCCAGCAGTTACTCGACGGGGACAGGGTCTTTTAGGACCTTC | CASSYSTGTGSFRTF
TRBD1 | TRBJ2-5 | TRBV19 | NA | TGTGCCAGTAGTATGGGGACAGGGGTTCAAGAGACCCAGTACTTC | CASSMGTGVQETQYF
NA | TRBJ2-7 | TRBV11-2 | NA | TGTGCCAGCAGCCCGTCTCCCTACGAGCAGTACTTC | CASSPSPYEQYF
NA | TRBJ1-4 | TRBV27 | NA | TGTGCCAGCAGTCATCAGAGGGGGAGTGAAAAACTGTTTTTT | CASSHQRGSEKLFF
TRBD2 | TRBJ2-7 | TRBV13 | NA | TGTGCCAGCAGCTTAGGGGCTAGCGGGGGGGACGAGCAGTACTTC | CASSLGASGGDEQYF
NA | TRBJ1-5 | TRBV7-9 | NA | TGTTCCAGCAGCTTGGAACAGCTGCCCCAGCATTTT | CSSSLEQLPQHF
NA | TRBJ2-7 | TRBV27 | NA | TGTGCCAGCAGGGACAACTCCTACGAGCAGTACTTC | CASRDNSYEQYF
TRBD2 | TRBJ2-3 | TRBV7-7 | NA | TGTGCTAGCAGCCAGGGACTAGCGGGAGCAGATACGCAGTATTTT | CASSQGLAGADTQYF
TRBD1 | TRBJ2-7 | TRBV5-6 | NA | TGTGCCAGCCTCACCCATACAGGGGGTGCCTCCTACGAGCAGTACTTC | CASLTHTGGASYEQYF
TRBD1 | TRBJ1-4 | TRBV6-6 | NA | TGTGCCAGCAGTTCGACAGGGACAGCTGAAAAACTGTTTTTT | CASSSTGTAEKLFF
NA | TRBJ1-2 | TRBV10-1 | once | TGCGCCAGCAGTGAGGACAGGTTTTATGGCTACACCTTC | CASSEDRFYGYTF
TRBD1 | TRBJ2-7 | TRBV6-5 | NA | TGTGCCAGCAGTTCCGGGACAGGCCATTACTTC | CASSSGTGHYF
NA | TRBJ1-2 | TRBV5-4 | NA | TGTGCCAGCAGCTTGTTAGGGGCAGCCTCAGCTAACTATGGCTACACCTTC | CASSLLGAASANYGYTF
TRBD2 | TRBJ2-7 | TRBV7-9 | once | TGTGCCAGCAGCTTAGTGTCGGGGGGAGCCGAGCAGTACTTC | CASSLVSGGAEQYF
NA | TRBJ1-2 | TRBV29-1 | once | TGCAGCGTTGACAGCTATGGCTACACCTTC | CSVDSYGYTF
TRBD1 | TRBJ1-3 | TRBV2 | NA | TGTGCCAGCAGTGACCCCGGGGGCAGGGGGAACACCATATATTTT | CASSDPGGRGNTIYF
TRBD2 | TRBJ2-1 | TRBV4-1 | medium-sized | TGCGCCAGCAGCCATAAGCGGGGGGCACTTGAGCAGTTCTTC | CASSHKRGALEQFF
NA | TRBJ2-5 | TRBV5-1 | few | TGCGCCAGCAGCTTGGATTGGGGCGCAGGGACCCAGTACTTC | CASSLDWGAGTQYF
TRBD1 | TRBJ2-7 | TRBV30 | once | TGTGCCCTTCAGGGACAGCCATTACATATCCCCGACGAGCAGTACTTC | CALQGQPLHIPDEQYF
TRBD1 | TRBJ1-2 | TRBV19 | NA | TGTGCCAGTAGTATGGGACAGGGCCCCTTACTTGGCTACACCTTC | CASSMGQGPLLGYTF
NA | TRBJ1-1 | TRBV10-2 | few | TGCGCCAGCAGCCTCACAACAGGGAACACTGAAGCTTTCTTT | CASSLTTGNTEAFF
TRBD1 | TRBJ2-3 | TRBV28 | once | TGTGCCAGCAGCCCTCCCCGGACAGGATTCACAGATACGCAGTATTTT | CASSPPRTGFTDTQYF